These 18 T cell receptor beta chains share one sample of origin, sequenced in a study of OX40 agonist ivuxolimab in advanced cancers. Measured with immunoSEQ multiplex PCR; TCRdb has only the in-frame clones, and not every one. The sample records approximately 45,000 clones, roughly 80% being singletons. The input for sequencing was CD4+ or CD8+ T cells sorted from blood, taken in a trial of the OX40 agonist ivuxolimab. The receptors were gathered from an adult with an advanced solid tumor such as melanoma, head and neck, liver or kidney cancer.

The chain employs TRBV10-3 and TRBJ2-2; 9 positions match TRBD2. V lost 11 bases to trimming and J lost 9 bases; unmatched junction nucleotides: 13. Germline lookup yields CDR1 ENHRY and CDR2 SYGVKD. The CDR3 spans 14 residues. The CDR3 reads CAHREAGGGRELFF. The DNA of the CDR3 is TGTGCCCACAGGGAAGCGGGAGGTGGCAGGGAGCTGTTTTTT.

The rearrangement joins TRBV7-3 to TRBJ2-2; no firm D call. Germline CDR1 is SGHTA and CDR2 is FQGTGA. The CDR3 consists of 12 residues. The V and J ends lost 8 bases and 7 bases respectively, with 11 bases between them. CDR3 coding DNA: TGTGCCAGCGGCGATGGGGTCGGGGAGCTGTTTTTT. It yields the protein CASGDGVGELFF.

The rearrangement links TRBV2 to TRBJ1-4; perhaps TRBD1 as D (5 bases). Trimming removed 4 bases at V and 0 bases at J, with 6 bases between. This CDR3 has 14 residues. Looked up from germline, CDR1 is SNHLY and CDR2 is FYNNEI. CDR3 protein: CASSAGTTNEKLFF. For the CDR3, the DNA is TGTGCCAGCAGTGCAGGGACAACTAATGAAAAACTGTTTTTT.

This chain joins TRBV5-5 and TRBJ1-2, with a tentative D call TRBD1 (5 bases). Germline lookup yields CDR1 SGHKS and CDR2 YYEKEE (reference sequence). The V end lost 4 bases, the J end lost 4 bases, and 8 bases lay between the germline ends. The CDR3 has 12 amino acids. Here the CDR3 reads CASSEGFYGYTF. Written as DNA, the CDR3 is TGTGCCAGCAGCGAGGGGTTCTATGGCTACACCTTC.

J is TRBJ2-7 and V is TRBV10-3, with TRBD1 identical over 9 bases. Trimming took 6 bases from V and 4 from J; bases not matched to a gene: 10. CDR3 size: 15 residues. CDR1 and CDR2 from the germline V gene are ENHRY and SYGVKD. The CDR3 DNA follows: TGTGCCATCAGCCAGGGACAGGGAATTTCGTACGAGCAGTACTTC. Translating gives CAISQGQGISYEQYF.

V gene TRBV29-1 combines with J gene TRBJ1-2, with D perhaps matching TRBD1 (6 bases). The CDR3 loop spans 12 amino acids. Trimming cost V 7 bases and J 2 bases, with 11 bases left between them. In germline, CDR1 is SQVTM, CDR2 ANQGSEA. The CDR3 coding sequence is TGCAGCGCCATGACAGGAAACTATGGCTACACCTTC. Protein: CSAMTGNYGYTF.

The V gene is TRBV29-1, the J gene TRBJ2-5; D is unresolved. Germline-derived CDR1 and CDR2 are SQVTM and ANQGSEA. The CDR3 loop spans 10 amino acids. The V gene lost 5 bases and the J gene lost 4 bases, with 5 bases spanning the gap. DNA for the CDR3: TGCAGCGTTCGTATAGAGACCCAGTACTTC. Translating gives CSVRIETQYF.

The J gene is TRBJ2-3, the V gene TRBV4-1; TRBD1 might be the D (6 bases). The V end was cut by 2 bases, the J end by 3 bases, with 12 bases between. The CDR3 covers 15 residues. The germline V gene has CDR1 MGHRA and CDR2 YSYEKL. DNA of the CDR3: TGCGCCAGCAGCCAATGGGGGCGGAATACAGATACGCAGTATTTT. It specifies CASSQWGRNTDTQYF.

V gene TRBV6-5 combines with J gene TRBJ2-1; the match to TRBD1 covers 9 bases. CDR1 and CDR2 from the germline V gene are MNHEY and SVGAGI. J was trimmed by 3 bases and V by 6 bases; bases with no gene match: 6. CDR3 length equals 15 residues. This chain's CDR3 is CASSPGTGSYNEQFF. Here the CDR3 DNA reads TGTGCCAGCAGCCCCGGGACAGGGAGCTACAATGAGCAGTTCTTC.

The genes are TRBV28 and TRBJ2-7; 7 positions match TRBD2. The CDR3 loop spans 15 amino acids. Germline V gene data show CDR1 as MDHEN and CDR2 as SYDVKM. Unmatched junction bases numbered 10, after V lost 4 bases and J lost 4 bases. The CDR3 nucleotides are TGTGCCAGCAGTTCCCCCCCAAGCGGGGATTACGAGCAGTACTTC. Protein: CASSSPPSGDYEQYF.

The chain uses TRBV7-3 and TRBJ2-5; D unclear. The CDR3 is made up of 13 amino acids. V lost 6 bases, J lost 1 base, and 9 bases lay in between. CDR1 and CDR2 from the germline V gene are SGHTA and FQGTGA. This chain's CDR3 is CASSRSFQETQYF. CDR3 nucleotides: TGTGCCAGCAGTCGGTCGTTCCAAGAGACCCAGTACTTC. Supplemented by reference TRBV7-3 and TRBJ2-5, the full variable domain reads GAGVSQTPSNKVTEKGKYVELRCDPISGHTALYWYRQSLGQGPEFLIYFQGTGAADDSGLPNDRFFAVRPEGSVSTLKIQRTERGDSAVYLCASSRSFQETQYFGPGTRLLVL.

This clone was detected only once. This chain links TRBV15 with TRBJ2-7; D is perhaps TRBD1 or TRBD2 (5 bases each). This CDR3 comprises 14 residues. The germline gives CDR1 LNHNV, CDR2 YYDKDF (reference sequence). V was pared by 3 bases and J by 3 bases, with 12 bases between. The CDR3 spells CATSRGDGFYEQYF. For the CDR3, the DNA is TGTGCCACCAGCAGGGGGGACGGGTTCTACGAGCAGTACTTC.

The chain carries TRBV18 and TRBJ1-4; D is unclear. The V end lost 1 base, the J end lost 1 base, and 13 bases lay between the germline ends. CDR1 and CDR2 from the germline V gene are KGHSH and LQKENI. The CDR3 consists of 17 residues. CDR3 in amino acids: CASSPLPFSETNEKLFF. The CDR3 bases are TGTGCCAGCTCACCACTTCCATTTTCGGAAACTAATGAAAAACTGTTTTTT.

The chain is built from TRBV15 and TRBJ2-1; no reliable D call. Trimming took 4 bases from V and 6 from J, leaving 10 bases between them. Germline V gene lookup returns CDR1 LNHNV and CDR2 YYDKDF (reference sequence). The CDR3 runs to 13 residues. CDR3 DNA: TGTGCCACCAGCATTCATGGAGCCAATGAGCAGTTCTTC. As protein: CATSIHGANEQFF.

The gene calls are TRBV28 and TRBJ2-2, with 9 positions matching TRBD1. The CDR3 consists of 15 residues. V lost 2 bases to trimming and J lost 6 bases; unmatched junction nucleotides: 4. Germline CDR1 reads MDHEN; CDR2 reads SYDVKM. The CDR3 reads CASSLTDRGAGELFF. CDR3 DNA: TGTGCCAGCAGTTTAACCGACAGGGGGGCCGGGGAGCTGTTTTTT.

The chain recombines TRBV7-6 with TRBJ2-1; D not certain. V lost 1 base to trimming and J lost 3 bases, with 10 bases between them. In germline, CDR1 is SGHVS, CDR2 FNYEAQ. CDR3 length: 15 residues. CDR3 amino acids: CASSLGGVGYNEQFF. The CDR3 nucleotides are TGTGCCAGCAGCTTAGGAGGAGTAGGCTACAATGAGCAGTTCTTC.

The chain is built from TRBV19 and TRBJ1-2; no firm D call. The CDR3 has 15 residues. Germline CDR1 is LNHDA and CDR2 is SQIVND (reference sequence). Trimming pared 3 bases from V and 2 bases from J, leaving 13 bases between. For the CDR3, the DNA is TGTGCCAGTAGTATTAATTGGGCAGGAAACTATGGCTACACCTTC. The encoded protein is CASSINWAGNYGYTF.

V gene TRBV2 combines with J gene TRBJ2-5, with a weak D call TRBD1 (5 bases). The DNA end lines up better with TRBJ2-7; the J call may be wrong. Germline CDR1 and CDR2: SNHLY and FYNNEI. The CDR3 covers 13 residues. The CDR3 spells CASKRGLSYEQYF. CDR3 nucleotide sequence: TGTGCCAGCAAAAGGGGTCTGTCCTACGAGCAGTACTTC.